Listed below are T cell receptor beta chains from one sample, sequenced in a study of PD-1 blockade in classical Hodgkin lymphoma. Data came from immunoSEQ multiplex PCR; TCRdb stores just in-frame clones and leaves some out. The table shows fewer than 40,000 clones, with approximately 90% occurring only once. Material: CD4+ T cells from blood. These receptors originate from a human donor with classical Hodgkin lymphoma. The CDR3 runs from the conserved cysteine through the conserved F or W. Each record gives: clone size, V gene, J gene, D gene, CDR3 protein, CDR3 DNA. The D gene is left open where the match is weak. Expanded clones are given a class, and other clones once, few, many or no size at all.

>-|TRBV7-8|TRBJ2-1|-
CASSLFFRGSSYNEQFF
TGTGCCAGCAGCTTATTCTTTCGAGGGAGCTCCTACAATGAGCAGTTCTTC
>-|TRBV5-1|TRBJ2-5|-
CASSLGQARETQYF
TGCGCCAGCAGCTTGGGGCAGGCGCGAGAGACCCAGTACTTC
>-|TRBV9|TRBJ2-1|-
CASSVGSDASYNEQFF
TGTGCCAGCAGCGTAGGGTCGGACGCCTCCTACAATGAGCAGTTCTTC
>once|TRBV18|TRBJ1-3|TRBD1
CASSRQPGQGAPGSGNTIYF
TGTGCCAGCTCGCGACAACCGGGACAGGGGGCGCCGGGGTCTGGAAACACCATATATTTT
>-|TRBV6-5|TRBJ1-1|-
CASSSDGIRNTEAFF
TGTGCCAGCAGTTCGGACGGGATTCGGAACACTGAAGCTTTCTTT
>-|TRBV19|TRBJ2-5|TRBD1
CASSPGTGGQETQYF
TGTGCCAGTAGTCCCGGGACAGGGGGTCAAGAGACCCAGTACTTC
>once|TRBV5-1|TRBJ2-5|TRBD2
CASSFRTSGRQETQYF
TGCGCCAGCAGCTTCAGGACTAGCGGGAGGCAAGAGACCCAGTACTTC
>-|TRBV25-1|TRBJ1-1|-
CASSDVVTEAFF
TGTGCCAGCAGTGACGTGGTCACTGAAGCTTTCTTT
>-|TRBV5-4|TRBJ2-5|TRBD2
CASSWGGLARQETQYF
TGTGCCAGCAGCTGGGGGGGACTAGCACGACAAGAGACCCAGTACTTC
>once|TRBV5-4|TRBJ2-1|-
CASSSTYNEQFF
TGTGCCAGCAGCTCAACCTACAATGAGCAGTTCTTC
>-|TRBV7-9|TRBJ1-5|-
CASSPLTEDSNQPQHF
TGTGCCAGCAGCCCCTTGACGGAAGATAGCAATCAGCCCCAGCATTTT
>-|TRBV7-3|TRBJ2-1|-
CASSLSPAGMGEQFF
TGTGCCAGCAGCTTAAGCCCGGCAGGTATGGGTGAGCAGTTCTTC
>-|TRBV4-1|TRBJ1-1|-
CASSQEGMVTEAFF
TGCGCCAGCAGCCAAGAAGGGATGGTTACTGAAGCTTTCTTT
>-|TRBV5-6|TRBJ1-5|-
CASSLMQDQPQHF
TGTGCCAGCAGCTTGATGCAGGATCAGCCCCAGCATTTT
>-|TRBV10-3|TRBJ2-3|TRBD2
CAISPGLAGAGGGDTQYF
TGTGCCATCAGTCCGGGACTAGCGGGAGCGGGTGGTGGAGATACGCAGTATTTT
>-|TRBV18|TRBJ1-1|TRBD1
CASLVTGDTEAFF
TGTGCCAGCCTCGTGACAGGGGATACTGAAGCTTTCTTT
>-|TRBV20-1|TRBJ2-3|-
CSPGSTDTQYF
TGCAGTCCAGGGTCAACAGATACGCAGTATTTT
>-|TRBV28|TRBJ2-3|TRBD1
CASSPLVRTGRTDTQYF
TGTGCCAGCAGTCCGTTAGTCAGGACAGGGAGGACAGATACGCAGTATTTT
>-|TRBV6-1|TRBJ2-7|TRBD2
CATHRGSGLEQYF
TGTGCCACCCATCGAGGTAGCGGGCTCGAGCAGTACTTC
>-|TRBV5-5|TRBJ2-7|-
CASSFGPLSYEQYF
TGTGCCAGCAGCTTCGGTCCGCTATCCTACGAGCAGTACTTC
>-|TRBV14|TRBJ1-2|-
CASSLPKGNYGYTF
TGTGCCAGCAGCCTCCCTAAGGGGAACTATGGCTACACCTTC
>once|TRBV7-9|TRBJ1-3|-
CASLGKTPSGNTIYF
TGTGCCAGCCTGGGGAAGACCCCATCTGGAAACACCATATATTTT
>-|TRBV7-9|TRBJ2-1|TRBD1
CASSFIGQGSDEQFF
TGTGCCAGCAGCTTTATCGGACAGGGTTCGGATGAGCAGTTCTTC
>-|TRBV5-4|TRBJ1-3|-
CASSLKHTGNTIYF
TGTGCCAGCAGCTTGAAACACACCGGGAACACCATATATTTT
>-|TRBV19|TRBJ1-1|-
CASSIRVGDTEAFF
TGTGCCAGTAGTATCCGGGTGGGGGACACTGAAGCTTTCTTT
>-|TRBV11-2|TRBJ2-5|-
CASSFVGETQYF
TGTGCCAGCAGCTTCGTTGGAGAGACCCAGTACTTC
>-|TRBV15|TRBJ1-2|-
CATSSATGSYGYTF
TGTGCCACCAGCAGCGCTACAGGAAGCTATGGCTACACCTTC
>-|TRBV15|TRBJ1-1|-
CATSRDRVEGTEAFF
TGTGCCACCAGCCGCGACCGGGTAGAGGGCACTGAAGCTTTCTTT
>-|TRBV7-3|TRBJ1-1|TRBD1
CASSLSTGQANTEAFF
TGTGCCAGCAGCTTATCGACTGGACAGGCGAACACTGAAGCTTTCTTT
>-|TRBV19|TRBJ1-3|TRBD1
CASRLDRDGNTIYF
TGTGCCAGTAGGTTAGACAGGGACGGAAACACCATATATTTT
>-|TRBV9|TRBJ2-3|TRBD2
CASSASGRSTDTQYF
TGTGCCAGCAGCGCAAGCGGGAGGAGCACAGATACGCAGTATTTT
>-|TRBV28|TRBJ2-7|-
CASSSFRGAYEQYF
TGTGCCAGCAGTTCCTTCAGGGGGGCCTACGAGCAGTACTTC
>few|TRBV28|TRBJ2-2|TRBD1
CASSYRGNTGELFF
TGTGCCAGCAGTTACAGGGGGAACACCGGGGAGCTGTTTTTT
>-|TRBV6-4|TRBJ2-2|-
CASSWTADTGELFF
TGTGCCAGCAGCTGGACCGCAGACACCGGGGAGCTGTTTTTT
>-|TRBV5-1|TRBJ2-3|-
CASSGGINTDTQYF
TGCGCCAGCAGCGGCGGGATCAACACAGATACGCAGTATTTT
>-|TRBV28|TRBJ1-3|-
CASSLLDGNSGNTIYF
TGTGCCAGCAGTTTATTGGACGGAAACTCTGGAAACACCATATATTTT